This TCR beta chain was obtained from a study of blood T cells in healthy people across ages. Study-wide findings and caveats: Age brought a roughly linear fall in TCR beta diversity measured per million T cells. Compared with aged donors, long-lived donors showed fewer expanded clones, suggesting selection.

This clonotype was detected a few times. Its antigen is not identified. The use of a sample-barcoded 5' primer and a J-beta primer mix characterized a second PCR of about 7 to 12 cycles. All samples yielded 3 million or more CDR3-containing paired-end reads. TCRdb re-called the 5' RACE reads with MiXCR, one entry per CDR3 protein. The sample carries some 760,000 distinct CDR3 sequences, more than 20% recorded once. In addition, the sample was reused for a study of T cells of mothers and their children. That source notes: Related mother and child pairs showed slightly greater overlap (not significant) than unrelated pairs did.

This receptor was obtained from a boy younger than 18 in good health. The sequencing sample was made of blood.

The CDR3: CASSLGPREETQYF. The DNA for the CDR3 is TGTGCCAGCAGCCTCGGACCTAGGGAAGAGACCCAGTACTTC. This sequence joins TRBV3-1 and TRBJ2-5, with no clear D. The CDR3 is made up of 14 amino acids. Per the germline V gene, CDR1 is LGHDT and CDR2 is YNNKEL (reference sequence). The germline V and J ends were trimmed by 4 bases and 3 bases, with 12 bases remaining between them.